The 22 T cell receptor beta chains given below trace back to one sample, sequenced in a study of cytomegalovirus exposure and HLA in healthy donors. It was with 60 Vbeta and 13 Jbeta primers that the PCR ran. Here immunoSEQ multiplex PCR was the method, and the copy in TCRdb shows in-frame clones only, minus some. The data hold about 160,000 clones, with roughly 80% observed a single time. What was sequenced was PBMCs. The source of these receptors is a woman aged 30 to 39 in good health and CMV-seropositive.

In DNA, the CDR3 is TGTGCCAGCAGCGTAGAGAGGGTAACCGGGACTCCTGACGGCGAGCAGTACTTC. Translation: CASSVERVTGTPDGEQYF. V and J are TRBV9 and TRBJ2-5; maybe TRBD2 (6 bases). TRBJ2-7 matches the DNA end more closely, so the J call is doubtful. The CDR3 contains 18 residues. The V gene's germline CDR1 is SGDLS and CDR2 YYNGEE.

The chain recombines TRBV10-3 with TRBJ2-1, with D maybe TRBD1 (6 bases). V lost 3 bases and J lost 7, with 19 bases in between. Germline assignment: CDR1 ENHRY and CDR2 SYGVKD. This CDR3 has 16 amino acids. CDR3 loop: CAISDKVGTRWNEQFF. The CDR3 DNA follows: TGTGCCATCAGTGATAAGGTCGGGACAAGGTGGAATGAGCAGTTCTTC.

The chain is built from TRBV7-3 and TRBJ2-3, with 9 bases fitting TRBD2. Germline CDR1 and CDR2: SGHTA and FQGTGA. V lost 2 bases to trimming and J lost 6 bases; unmatched junction nucleotides: 6. The CDR3 sequence is 15 residues long. In DNA, the CDR3 is TGTGCCAGCAGCTTATATAGCGGGGGTGGCGATACGCAGTATTTT. Translated: CASSLYSGGGDTQYF.

The CDR3 region has the DNA TGTGCCAGCAGTGAACAGGATGAGACCCAGTACTTC. Its protein product is CASSEQDETQYF. J is TRBJ2-5 and V is TRBV2; D gene unclear. The CDR3 is made up of 12 amino acids. Germline V gene data show CDR1 as SNHLY and CDR2 as FYNNEI. Trimming stripped 2 bases from V and 5 bases from J, with 6 bases between.

The chain employs TRBV7-2 and TRBJ1-2; weak D call: TRBD1 (5 bases). The V end lost 2 bases, the J end lost 3 bases, and 13 bases lay between the germline ends. CDR1 SGHTA and CDR2 FQGNSA come from the germline V gene. CDR3 length: 15 residues. The CDR3 sequence is CASSLRYRNDYGYTF. CDR3 nucleotide sequence: TGTGCCAGCAGCTTACGGTACAGGAATGACTATGGCTACACCTTC.

This clone showed up just a few times. The chain uses TRBV4-3 and TRBJ1-2; 8 bases align to TRBD1. V shed 0 bases, J shed 6 bases, and the junction held 6 bases outside the gene matches. The germline CDR1 and CDR2 sequences are LGHNA and YSLEER. This CDR3 contains 15 residues. DNA for the CDR3: TGCGCCAGCAGCCAAGAGAACAGGGGGATAGATGGCTACACCTTC. It yields the protein CASSQENRGIDGYTF.

This rearrangement joins TRBV7-2 to TRBJ1-2; tentative D call: TRBD1 (5 bases). The germline V gene encodes CDR1 SGHTA and CDR2 FQGNSA. V was trimmed by 5 bases and J by 0 bases, leaving 19 bases between them. The CDR3 loop spans 17 amino acids. CDR3 nucleotide sequence: TGTGCCAGCAGCCTTCGAAGACAGCTACCCACTAACTATGGCTACACCTTC. This translates into CASSLRRQLPTNYGYTF.

A note on this clone: Additional DNA sequences in this sample encode the identical CDR3. The chain links TRBV13 to TRBJ2-3, with 13 bases that match TRBD2. CDR1 and CDR2 from the germline V gene are PRHDT and FYEKMQ (reference sequence). V was pared by 5 bases and J by 1 base, with 3 bases of the junction left unmatched. The length of the CDR3 is 16 residues. This CDR3 is CASSLGLAGGTDTQYF. CDR3 DNA: TGTGCCAGCAGCCTCGGACTAGCGGGGGGCACAGATACGCAGTATTTT.

This clone was counted a few times. The chain couples TRBV7-2 to TRBJ2-7; TRBD1 is a possible D gene (5 bases). The CDR3 covers 13 residues. Per germline, CDR1 SGHTA and CDR2 FQGNSA. Trimming removed 6 bases from V and 2 bases from J, with 11 bases in between. DNA of the CDR3: TGTGCCAGCAGATACAGGATTACCTACGAGCAGTACTTC. Its translation: CASRYRITYEQYF.

The chain has TRBV29-1 and TRBJ2-1; a weak D match, TRBD1 (6 bases). The V gene's germline CDR1 is SQVTM and CDR2 ANQGSEA. The CDR3 extends over 15 amino acids. Trimming left V 7 bases short and J 4 bases short, with 20 bases between. Written as DNA, the CDR3 is TGCAGCGCGCGGGTCGGGGCAGGGGTTTACAATGAGCAGTTCTTC. It codes for CSARVGAGVYNEQFF.

The genes are TRBV10-1 and TRBJ2-4, with a weak D call TRBD2 (6 bases). The CDR3 is made up of 16 amino acids. Looked up from germline, CDR1 is WNHNN and CDR2 is SYGVQD (reference sequence). With 2 bases removed from V and 1 base from J, the gap between germline ends came to 12 bases. The CDR3 spells CASSEGREIAKNIQYF. In DNA, the CDR3 is TGCGCCAGCAGTGAGGGGCGGGAAATCGCCAAAAACATTCAGTACTTC.

This sequence joins TRBV11-2 and TRBJ1-1; 9 nucleotides agree with TRBD1. From germline, CDR1 is SGHAT and CDR2 FQNNGV. The CDR3 consists of 15 residues. V shed 4 bases, J shed 2 bases, and the junction held 5 bases outside the gene matches. CDR3 in DNA: TGTGCCAGCAGCTCCCTACAGGGGGCTAACACTGAAGCTTTCTTT. Translation: CASSSLQGANTEAFF.

The V gene is TRBV7-8, the J gene TRBJ1-1; a possible D gene is TRBD1 (5 bases). The ends were cut back, 5 bases at V and 12 bases at J, with 16 bases in the middle. CDR1 and CDR2 from the germline V gene are SGHVS and FQNEAQ. This CDR3 is built from 12 residues. The CDR3: CASSRGAGSPFF. In nucleotides, the CDR3 is TGTGCCAGCAGCCGTGGGGCAGGCTCGCCTTTCTTT.

This clone was found once. J is TRBJ1-6 and V is TRBV7-9; D is ambiguous. Germline CDR1 is SEHNR and CDR2 is FQNEAQ (reference sequence). Trimming removed 4 bases at V and 9 bases at J, with 13 bases between. This CDR3 contains 14 residues. In nucleotides, the CDR3 is TGTGCCAGCAGCTACGGCGGGTCAGGTTCACCCCTCCACTTT. Its protein product is CASSYGGSGSPLHF.

This chain uses TRBV7-6 with TRBJ2-1, with D maybe TRBD2 (6 bases). CDR1 SGHVS and CDR2 FNYEAQ come from the germline V gene. This CDR3 region has 16 residues. V was pared by 2 bases and J by 0 bases, with 11 bases between. Here the CDR3 reads CASSLFSAGSYNEQFF. The CDR3 nucleotides read TGTGCCAGCAGCTTATTTTCAGCGGGCTCCTACAATGAGCAGTTCTTC.

The chain couples TRBV7-3 to TRBJ1-1; the D is unclear. This CDR3 comprises 13 residues. Germline V CDR1 and CDR2: SGHTA, FQGTGA. V gave up 2 bases and J gave up 5 bases, with 9 bases separating them. Written as DNA, the CDR3 is TGTGCCAGCAGCTTAGTCGAGCGGACTGAAGCTTTCTTT. The encoded protein is CASSLVERTEAFF.

The chain carries TRBV5-1 and TRBJ2-1; the D is unclear. Germline CDR1 and CDR2: SGHRS and YFSETQ. The length of the CDR3 is 14 residues. V was clipped by 5 bases and J by 0 bases, with 9 bases between them. In DNA, the CDR3 is TGCGCCAGCAGTGAACGGAGCTCCTACAATGAGCAGTTCTTC. Amino acid sequence: CASSERSSYNEQFF.

The rearrangement links TRBV7-6 to TRBJ2-5; D possibly corresponds to TRBD2 (6 bases). The CDR3 length is 16 residues. V was shortened by 2 bases and J by 1 base, with 14 bases between the two germline ends. Germline V gene lookup returns CDR1 SGHVS and CDR2 FNYEAQ. CDR3 region: CASSLFGGELQETQYF. DNA for the CDR3: TGTGCCAGCAGCTTATTTGGCGGGGAGCTCCAAGAGACCCAGTACTTC. The variable domain in full, with the rest retrieved from reference TRBV7-6 and TRBJ2-5, is GAGVSQSPRYKVTKRGQDVALRCDPISGHVSLYWYRQALGQGPEFLTYFNYEAQQDKSGLPNDRFSAERPEGSISTLTIQRTEQRDSAMYRCASSLFGGELQETQYFGPGTRLLVL.

The chain recombines TRBV29-1 with TRBJ2-7; 9 bases map to TRBD1. The CDR3 sequence is 13 residues long. Looked up from germline, CDR1 is SQVTM and CDR2 is ANQGSEA. The chain's CDR3 is CSYLGTGPYEQYF. The CDR3 nucleotides are TGCAGTTACTTGGGGACAGGGCCCTACGAGCAGTACTTC.

The rearrangement links TRBV18 to TRBJ2-5, with unresolved D. In germline, CDR1 is KGHSH, CDR2 LQKENI. The CDR3 is 12 residues long. The V end lost 11 bases, the J end lost 5 bases, and 15 bases lay between the germline ends. The CDR3 protein is CAGSRVPETQYF. CDR3 coding DNA: TGTGCCGGATCCCGGGTCCCCGAGACCCAGTACTTC.

This CDR3 reads CASSQRGGAYEQYF. In nucleotides, the CDR3 is TGCGCCAGCAGTCAAAGGGGTGGAGCCTACGAGCAGTACTTC. This chain connects TRBV23-1 to TRBJ2-7, with D possibly matching TRBD1 (5 bases). TRBV23-1 is an open reading frame whose function is uncertain. V lost 2 bases to trimming and J lost 2 bases, with 10 bases between them. The CDR3 loop spans 14 amino acids.

This clone has a handful of counts. The chain employs TRBV5-1 and TRBJ1-2, with TRBD1 matching 7 bases. From germline, CDR1 is SGHRS and CDR2 YFSETQ. This CDR3 contains 14 residues. V lost 4 bases, J lost 6 bases, and 9 bases stayed unmatched. As DNA, the CDR3 is TGCGCCAGCAGCCGTCGGACAGGCCCGAATGGCTACACCTTC. It codes for CASSRRTGPNGYTF.